The TCR beta chain described here comes from a study of neoadjuvant anti-PD-1 for oral cavity cancer. Study results and caveats: With three patients per group, TCR findings need larger cohorts. PBMC Gini-index clonality exceeded responders' in non-responders post-nivolumab.

The CDR3 is made up of 18 amino acids. Trimming shortened V by 5 bases and J by 4 bases, and 27 bases separated the two germline ends. Germline loops: CDR1 SGHAT, CDR2 FQNNGV. As to this clone: Its antigen is unknown.

Here immunoSEQ multiplex PCR was the method, and the copy in TCRdb shows in-frame clones only, minus some. The top ten clones hold approximately 2.5% of a sample with around 15,000 clones, 67% of them seen once. V usage is TRBV11-2 and J usage is TRBJ2-7; D is perhaps TRBD2 (5 bases). This clonotype originated in a person aged 35-80 years with oral cavity squamous cell carcinoma. The sequencing here drew on PBMCs, taken before nivolumab (anti-PD-1) treatment. CDR3 sequence (DNA): TGTGCCAGCAGCCAAGGTGGAGGAGGAGCATATTACGGTTACGAGCAGTACTTC. Translation: CASSQGGGGAYYGYEQYF.